What follows describes a single T cell receptor (beta chain). The data derive from a study of T cell changes during pregnancy in multiple sclerosis. This table comes from immunoSEQ multiplex PCR, and its TCRdb copy is limited to in-frame clones, with some not included. The repertoire holds approximately 88,000 clones, with almost 95% as singletons. The TCR sequence derives from a female donor with multiple sclerosis, enrolled in a pregnancy study. Here the sequenced sample was peripheral blood, taken in the first trimester of pregnancy.

For the CDR3, the DNA is TGTGCCAGCAGCCAAGAAAGATGGGGCTATAACTATGGCTACACCTTC. This translates into CASSQERWGYNYGYTF. The chain joins TRBV4-2 to TRBJ1-2, with D possibly matching TRBD1 (5 bases). Germline lookup yields CDR1 LGHNA and CDR2 YNFKEQ. This CDR3 is built from 16 residues. Between the trimmed V and J ends, which lost 0 bases and 1 base, there was a span of 12 bases.